This T cell receptor beta chain was obtained from a study of regulatory T cells in long-lasting Graves disease. CDR3 regions were amplified by Arm-PCR using iRepertoire HTBI primers to build TCR beta libraries. As processed by the authors: Detected in the samples were around 62 TRBV and 15 or so TRBJ segments. TCRdb redid the calling of the multiplex PCR reads with MiXCR, one entry per CDR3 protein. These V and J calls derive from TCRdb rather than the authors' analysis. This sample has around 230,000 distinct CDR3 sequences; around 17% occur once, and the top ten carry around 20%. This clonotype has at least ten counts. Per the germline V gene, CDR1 is SGHTA and CDR2 is FQGTGA. The CDR3 length is 14 residues. V was clipped by 5 bases and J by 5 bases, with 15 bases between them. Regarding time point: newly diagnosed GD, antithyroid drugs for less than 3 months. Making the TCR library involved RNA that had been extracted from PBMCs.

J is TRBJ1-1 and V is TRBV7-3, with D perhaps TRBD1 (5 bases). The receptor was isolated from a female donor with Graves disease. The sequencing used peripheral blood mononuclear cells (PBMCs), collected at new diagnosis, from a patient treated with antithyroid drugs. The CDR3 region has the DNA TGTGCCAGCAGCCCCGGGGGGGGAGAGACTGAAGCTTTCTTT. Translated, it gives CASSPGGGETEAFF.